This entry lists 25 T cell receptor beta chains sequenced from one sample in a study of blood T cell repertoires in COVID-19. Sequencing was performed with immunoSEQ multiplex PCR; in TCRdb, only in-frame clones are kept and a portion is missing. This table holds 250,000 to 350,000 clones, 75% to 90% found once. Sample: peripheral blood. The receptor set was obtained from a woman in her forties or fifties with COVID-19, enrolled during active disease.

The V and J genes are TRBV11-2 and TRBJ2-7; 7 positions agree with TRBD1. This CDR3 contains 13 residues. Germline V gene data show CDR1 as SGHAT and CDR2 as FQNNGV. Trimming cost V 4 bases and J 9 bases; bases outside gene matches: 9. Here the CDR3 reads CASSSRQGVAQYF. The CDR3 DNA reads as TGTGCCAGCAGCTCCCGACAGGGAGTCGCGCAGTACTTC.

The CDR3 DNA sequence: TGTGCTAGTGGTTTGGGGACAGAGACCGGGGAGCTGTTTTTT. The encoded protein is CASGLGTETGELFF. V and J are TRBV12-5 and TRBJ2-2; tentative D call: TRBD1 (6 bases). The V gene lost 1 base and the J gene lost 5 bases, with 8 bases spanning the gap. Per the germline V gene, CDR1 is LGHNT and CDR2 is FRNRAP. This CDR3 contains 14 residues.

The chain couples TRBV27 to TRBJ1-2; 7 bases are a match to TRBD1. V shed 8 bases and J 4 bases; nucleotides not matched to a gene: 13. The CDR3 consists of 15 residues. Per germline, CDR1 MNHEY and CDR2 SMNVEV (reference sequence). In nucleotides, the CDR3 is TGTGCCAGCTTACCGGACAGGATCCCCCTCTATGGCTACACCTTC. It yields the protein CASLPDRIPLYGYTF.

This sequence joins TRBV9 and TRBJ1-5; D may be TRBD1 (5 bases). V lost 0 bases and J lost 1, with 8 bases in between. This CDR3 has 15 residues. The germline CDR1 and CDR2 sequences are SGDLS and YYNGEE. This chain's CDR3 is CASSVGGVSNQPQHF. The CDR3 DNA follows: TGTGCCAGCAGCGTAGGGGGGGTGAGCAATCAGCCCCAGCATTTT.

This clone came up once. The genes are TRBV9 and TRBJ1-5; perhaps TRBD1 as D (6 bases). V dropped 0 bases and J dropped 4 bases, with 11 bases sitting between them. Looked up from germline, CDR1 is SGDLS and CDR2 is YYNGEE. The CDR3 spans 15 residues. Written as DNA, the CDR3 is TGTGCCAGCAGCGTAGAAGGGACAACTAATCAGCCCCAGCATTTT. Amino acid sequence: CASSVEGTTNQPQHF.

The chain combines TRBV15 with TRBJ1-6; possibly TRBD1 for D (6 bases). This CDR3 comprises 16 residues. Trimming took off 1 base at V and 1 base at J, with 8 bases between the two ends. From germline, CDR1 is LNHNV and CDR2 YYDKDF (reference sequence). The CDR3 nucleotides are TGTGCCACCAGCAGAGGGGGGCGGTCCTATAATTCACCCCTCCACTTT. It specifies CATSRGGRSYNSPLHF. Combining the CDR3 with reference TRBV15 and TRBJ1-6 gives the whole variable domain DAMVIQNPRYQVTQFGKPVTLSCSQTLNHNVMYWYQQKSSQAPKLLFHYYDKDFNNEADTPDNFQSRRPNTSFCFLDIRSPGLGDTAMYLCATSRGGRSYNSPLHFGNGTRLTVT.

This sequence joins TRBV24-1 and TRBJ1-1, with D unclear. The CDR3 has 16 residues. The germline CDR1 and CDR2 sequences are KGHDR and SFDVKD. The V end lost 8 bases, the J end lost 5 bases, and 23 bases lay between the germline ends. The CDR3 bases are TGTGCCACCATTAATGATTTAAGACTTGCGGTAACTGAAGCTTTCTTT. Its protein is CATINDLRLAVTEAFF.

The chain employs TRBV7-6 and TRBJ2-1, with TRBD2 identical over 9 bases. The CDR3 has 15 residues. After removal of 4 bases from V and 4 bases from J, the junction contained 5 bases not matched to a gene. Germline V gives CDR1 SGHVS, CDR2 FNYEAQ. The CDR3 bases are TGTGCCAGCAGCTCGGGCGGGAGGGCTTACAATGAGCAGTTCTTC. The encoded protein is CASSSGGRAYNEQFF.

V is TRBV11-2 and J is TRBJ2-2, with TRBD1 matching 8 bases. The J segment lost 8 bases and the V segment lost 2 bases, leaving 7 bases of the junction unmatched. The CDR3 sequence is 15 residues long. Germline CDR1 is SGHAT and CDR2 is FQNNGV. In DNA form, the CDR3 reads TGTGCCAGCAGCTTATATCGGACAGGGACTGGGGAGCTGTTTTTT. It yields the protein CASSLYRTGTGELFF.

This chain connects TRBV15 to TRBJ2-7, with D possibly TRBD1 on 6 matching bases. V lost 2 bases to trimming and J lost 4 bases, with 9 bases between them. There are 13 residues in the CDR3. CDR1 is LNHNV and CDR2 is YYDKDF in the germline V gene (reference sequence). The CDR3: CATSRLQGYEQYF. The CDR3 DNA is TGTGCCACCAGCAGACTACAGGGATACGAGCAGTACTTC.

CDR3 amino acids: CSVDGRREGSYEQYF. DNA of the CDR3: TGCAGCGTTGACGGCAGGCGGGAGGGCTCCTACGAGCAGTACTTC. The rearrangement uses TRBV29-1 and TRBJ2-7; TRBD2 matches at 9 bases. The J segment lost 0 bases and the V segment lost 3 bases, leaving 6 bases of the junction unmatched. Germline-derived CDR1 and CDR2 are SQVTM and ANQGSEA. This CDR3 has 15 amino acids.

V is TRBV7-9 and J is TRBJ2-1; possible D gene TRBD2, 6 bases. V was trimmed by 5 bases and J by 8 bases, leaving 19 bases between them. Germline V lookup: CDR1 SEHNR, CDR2 FQNEAQ (reference sequence). This CDR3 comprises 15 residues. This chain's CDR3 is CASSPGTPPDYEQFF. For the CDR3, the DNA is TGTGCCAGCAGCCCCGGGACTCCCCCCGATTATGAGCAGTTCTTC.

Only one count was recorded for this clone. The J gene is TRBJ2-7, the V gene TRBV7-9; TRBD1 aligns across 9 bases. Per germline, CDR1 SEHNR and CDR2 FQNEAQ (reference sequence). The CDR3 runs 15 residues. V trimming: 2 bases; J trimming: 2 bases; junction bases outside the gene matches: 4. The chain's CDR3 is CASSLKGQGPYEQYF. The CDR3 DNA sequence: TGTGCCAGCAGCTTAAAGGGACAGGGTCCCTACGAGCAGTACTTC.

This sequence joins TRBV29-1 and TRBJ2-5; D possibly corresponds to TRBD1 (5 bases). This CDR3 region has 12 residues. The V gene's germline CDR1 is SQVTM and CDR2 ANQGSEA. V lost 5 bases, J lost 1 base, and 8 bases lay in between. The CDR3 nucleotides read TGCAGCGTTCTGACAGCCCAAGAGACCCAGTACTTC. Translated, it gives CSVLTAQETQYF.

The chain combines TRBV18 with TRBJ2-3, with D perhaps TRBD2 (5 bases). V gave up 8 bases and J gave up 5 bases, with 17 bases separating them. The CDR3 contains 14 residues. Germline lookup yields CDR1 KGHSH and CDR2 LQKENI. CDR3 bases: TGTGCCAGCACCTACGAGGGTCCTAGAGATACGCAGTATTTT. It codes for CASTYEGPRDTQYF. The whole variable domain, filled in from reference TRBV18 and TRBJ2-3, reads NAGVMQNPRHLVRRRGQEARLRCSPMKGHSHVYWYRQLPEEGLKFMVYLQKENIIDESGMPKERFSAEFPKEGPSILRIQQVVRGDSAAYFCASTYEGPRDTQYFGPGTRLTVL.

This clone appeared a single time. This chain links TRBV18 with TRBJ1-2, with 8 bases fitting TRBD1. V was pared by 5 bases and J by 8 bases, with 4 bases of the junction left unmatched. Germline V gene data show CDR1 as KGHSH and CDR2 as LQKENI. The CDR3 spans 12 residues. CDR3 region: CASSDRGFGYTF. As DNA, the CDR3 is TGTGCCAGCTCAGACAGGGGTTTCGGCTACACCTTC.

J is TRBJ2-1 and V is TRBV7-9; maybe TRBD2 (8 bases). The V gene's germline CDR1 is SEHNR and CDR2 FQNEAQ (reference sequence). With 0 bases removed from V and 2 bases from J, the gap between germline ends came to 20 bases. The CDR3 sequence is 19 residues long. CDR3 sequence reads: CASSLATGTGRATYNEQFF. The DNA of the CDR3 is TGTGCCAGCAGCTTAGCGACAGGGACCGGGAGGGCGACCTACAATGAGCAGTTCTTC. The full variable domain, with the rest looked up from reference TRBV7-9 and TRBJ2-1, is DTGVSQNPRHKITKRGQNVTFRCDPISEHNRLYWYRQTLGQGPEFLTYFQNEAQLEKSRLLSDRFSAERPKGSFSTLEIQRTEQGDSAMYLCASSLATGTGRATYNEQFFGPGTRLTVL.

This chain connects TRBV7-2 to TRBJ2-5; no reliable D call. The V and J ends lost 6 bases and 2 bases respectively, with 13 bases between them. The germline CDR1 and CDR2 sequences are SGHTA and FQGNSA. The CDR3 totals 14 residues. DNA for the CDR3: TGTGCCAGCAGACTCTCGACAATTCAAGAGACCCAGTACTTC. Translated, it gives CASRLSTIQETQYF.

The CDR3 DNA is TGTGCCAGCAGTTACGTTCGGGGGGCAAACTATGGCTACACCTTC. Protein sequence: CASSYVRGANYGYTF. The chain combines TRBV6-5 with TRBJ1-2; weak D call: TRBD1 (6 bases). Germline V lookup: CDR1 MNHEY, CDR2 SVGAGI. V gave up 2 bases and J gave up 2 bases, with 12 bases separating them. The CDR3 covers 15 residues.

The gene calls are TRBV2 and TRBJ2-1, with 11 positions matching TRBD2. Per the germline V gene, CDR1 is SNHLY and CDR2 is FYNNEI. CDR3 size: 20 residues. Losses at the gene ends were 6 bases for V and 5 bases for J; bases not matched to a gene: 21. DNA of the CDR3: TGTGCCAGCAGGGACCCCTTAGCGGGAGGGCCTGGGACCCGTGACAATGAGCAGTTCTTC. Amino acids: CASRDPLAGGPGTRDNEQFF.

The rearrangement links TRBV5-5 to TRBJ2-4; TRBD1 agrees at 12 bases. The CDR3 covers 17 residues. Trimming removed 1 base from V and 8 bases from J; junction bases left unmatched: 10. Germline V gene sequence: CDR1 SGHKS, CDR2 YYEKEE (reference sequence). DNA for the CDR3: TGTGCCAGCAGCTTGATGGGACAGGGGGCGCGTGGGGACATTCAGTACTTC. It translates to CASSLMGQGARGDIQYF.

This chain joins TRBV18 and TRBJ2-5; possibly TRBD2 for D (6 bases). The length of the CDR3 is 14 residues. Trimming shortened V by 3 bases and J by 2 bases, and 10 bases separated the two germline ends. From germline, CDR1 is KGHSH and CDR2 LQKENI. The CDR3 DNA sequence: TGTGCCAGCTCACCCCTAGCGATACAAGAGACCCAGTACTTC. This sequence encodes CASSPLAIQETQYF. Based on the CDR3 plus reference TRBV18 and TRBJ2-5, the full variable domain is NAGVMQNPRHLVRRRGQEARLRCSPMKGHSHVYWYRQLPEEGLKFMVYLQKENIIDESGMPKERFSAEFPKEGPSILRIQQVVRGDSAAYFCASSPLAIQETQYFGPGTRLLVL.

This clone occurred once. This sequence joins TRBV5-1 and TRBJ1-1; 10 nucleotides align to TRBD1. Germline loops: CDR1 SGHRS, CDR2 YFSETQ. Unmatched junction bases numbered 6, after V lost 4 bases and J lost 9 bases. The CDR3 sequence is 13 residues long. The CDR3 protein is CASSVGQGVKAFF. CDR3 nucleotide sequence: TGCGCCAGCAGCGTTGGACAGGGGGTAAAAGCTTTCTTT.

This chain connects TRBV6-2 or TRBV6-3 to TRBJ1-2; 7 nucleotides line up with TRBD1. After removal of 6 bases from V and 0 bases from J, the junction contained 7 bases not matched to a gene. The germline V gene has CDR1 MNHEY and CDR2 SVGEGT. The CDR3 totals 15 residues. CDR3 DNA sequence: TGTGCCAGCAGCAGGACAGGCCAAGCTAACTATGGCTACACCTTC. It encodes CASSRTGQANYGYTF.

The J gene is TRBJ2-5, the V gene TRBV7-3, with 7 bases aligning to TRBD1. V lost 2 bases and J lost 3; bases outside the gene matches: 6. This CDR3 is 15 amino acids long. Germline V lookup: CDR1 SGHTA, CDR2 FQGTGA. Here the CDR3 reads CASSLAGTEKETQYF. The CDR3, as DNA: TGTGCCAGCAGCTTAGCTGGGACAGAGAAAGAGACCCAGTACTTC.